A selection of T cell receptor beta chains follows, all from one sample in a study of T cells after posttransplantation cyclophosphamide. The assay was immunoSEQ multiplex PCR, and TCRdb's table has in-frame clones only and misses some. Singletons are absent from the sample, which has about 4,100 clones. Here the sequenced sample was PBMCs, taken after allogeneic stem cell transplant with posttransplant cyclophosphamide. Receptor source: a female patient aged 18-30 years who received an allogeneic stem cell transplant from an unrelated donor, was CMV-positive, and had acute GVHD only. Some T cells may have originated in the graft donor. CDR3s include the opening cysteine and the closing phenylalanine or tryptophan. The D gene is left open where the match is weak. Clone size is stated in some rows and not others, as once, few, many or a class when expanded.

cdr3_nt	cdr3_aa	v_call	d_call	clone_size	j_call
TGCGCCAGCTTAGGCACGGAGTCCACGGGGGAGCAGTACTTC	CASLGTESTGEQYF	TRBV10-2	.	medium-sized	TRBJ2-7
TGTGCCTGGAAAGGACAGGGGGGTCAGGAAAAACTGTTTTTT	CAWKGQGGQEKLFF	TRBV30	TRBD1	many	TRBJ1-4
TGTGCCAGTAGTATGGGCCAGGGTTTCGACGAGCAGTACTTC	CASSMGQGFDEQYF	TRBV19	.	many	TRBJ2-7
TGTGCCAGTAGCACCTCGACTAAAGAGACCCAGTACTTC	CASSTSTKETQYF	TRBV19	.	many	TRBJ2-5
TGTGCCAGCAGTGCCCTCACAGGGACCCTAGCCAAAAACATTCAGTACTTC	CASSALTGTLAKNIQYF	TRBV2	.	many	TRBJ2-4
TGTGCCAGCAGCTTACAGGGGGCGCGGGGGGAGACCCAGTACTTC	CASSLQGARGETQYF	TRBV11-2	.	.	TRBJ2-5
TGTGCCATCAGTTTGGGGGCCTCCTACAATGAGCAGTTCTTC	CAISLGASYNEQFF	TRBV10-3	.	.	TRBJ2-1
TGTGCCAGCAGCTTGGGAGGGGACCTCTACGAGCAGTACTTC	CASSLGGDLYEQYF	TRBV7-9	TRBD2	medium-sized	TRBJ2-7
TGTGCCAGCAGGGTCACAGGGCGTACCTACGAGCAGTACTTC	CASRVTGRTYEQYF	TRBV6-1	.	many	TRBJ2-7
TGTGCCACGGTTGCCTCCAACACCATATATTTT	CATVASNTIYF	TRBV10-3	.	many	TRBJ1-3
TGTGCCAGCAGTGATCAATTTGGGCCGATTCAGCCCCAGCATTTT	CASSDQFGPIQPQHF	TRBV28	.	many	TRBJ1-5
TGCAACTCCCCGACAGGGATGGATCAGCCCCAGCATTTT	CNSPTGMDQPQHF	TRBV29-1	TRBD1	many	TRBJ1-5
TGTGCCAGCAGTATGGGGGGGGCACGAGAGACCCAGTACTTC	CASSMGGARETQYF	TRBV28	.	many	TRBJ2-5
TGTGCCAGCAGCTCCCCCTCACCGGGAGAGACCCAGTACTTC	CASSSPSPGETQYF	TRBV4-2	.	many	TRBJ2-5
TGTGCCAGCAAGAGGGCCGGGGAGCTGTTTTTT	CASKRAGELFF	TRBV2	.	many	TRBJ2-2
TGTGCCAGCAGCTTATATGGGGGGACAGGTTGGTCCTACAATGAGCAGTTCTTC	CASSLYGGTGWSYNEQFF	TRBV7-3	TRBD1	few	TRBJ2-1
TGTGCCAGCAGTTACGACAGGGGCGGAGGGCCTGAAGCTTTCTTT	CASSYDRGGGPEAFF	TRBV6-6	TRBD1	many	TRBJ1-1
TGTGCCATCCTTACAGGGAGCACTGAAGCTTTCTTT	CAILTGSTEAFF	TRBV27	.	many	TRBJ1-1
TGTGCCAGCACCTCGGGCTACGAGCAGTACTTC	CASTSGYEQYF	TRBV5-6	.	many	TRBJ2-7
TGCGCCAGCAGCTTGGGGGGGGGCTGGCTTGGCTACACCTTC	CASSLGGGWLGYTF	TRBV5-1	.	medium-sized	TRBJ1-2
TGTGCCACCAGCAGGGACATAGCCTCGGAGACCCAGTACTTC	CATSRDIASETQYF	TRBV15	.	many	TRBJ2-5
TGTGCCAGCTCACCTGGACTAGCGGGAGACAATGAGCAGTTCTTC	CASSPGLAGDNEQFF	TRBV18	TRBD2	many	TRBJ2-1
TGTGCCAGCAGAGGACAGAACTATGGCTACACCTTC	CASRGQNYGYTF	TRBV2	.	many	TRBJ1-2
TGTGCCAGCAGTGGGGGACAGGGGGCCCCTTACGAGCAGTACTTC	CASSGGQGAPYEQYF	TRBV28	TRBD1	few	TRBJ2-7
TGTGCCAGCAGTTACTCGGCAGCAACTAATGAAAAACTGTTTTTT	CASSYSAATNEKLFF	TRBV6-5	.	medium-sized	TRBJ1-4
TGCGCCAGCGGCGAAGGAGGAACCCCCTACGAGCAGTACTTC	CASGEGGTPYEQYF	TRBV10-2	.	many	TRBJ2-7
TGTGCCTGGAGGGGTTTAGCGTGGGAGCAGTACTTC	CAWRGLAWEQYF	TRBV30	.	many	TRBJ2-7
TGTGCCAGCAGGACGGACAGGGGGAGAGGAGCCAAAAACATTCAGTACTTC	CASRTDRGRGAKNIQYF	TRBV2	TRBD1	many	TRBJ2-4
TGTGCCAGCAGGGGTTCCGGGTTACCTAACTATGGCTACACCTTC	CASRGSGLPNYGYTF	TRBV28	.	many	TRBJ1-2
TGCGCCAGCAGCTTGGAACGGGGGTCAACTTCTCTTTACTTC	CASSLERGSTSLYF	TRBV5-1	.	many	TRBJ2-7
TGTGCCAGCAGCTTAACGGGAGGAACCTACAATGAGCAGTTCTTC	CASSLTGGTYNEQFF	TRBV7-3	.	many	TRBJ2-1
TGTGCCAGCAGCTTAGGGACAGCGAACACCGGGGAGCTGTTTTTT	CASSLGTANTGELFF	TRBV11-3	.	many	TRBJ2-2
TGTGCCAGCAACGGGGGACGCACTGAAGCTTTCTTT	CASNGGRTEAFF	TRBV7-9	.	medium-sized	TRBJ1-1
TGTGCCAGCAGCCAGGGAGGAGACACTGAAGCTTTCTTT	CASSQGGDTEAFF	TRBV6-5	.	medium-sized	TRBJ1-1
TGTGCCAGCAGCTTGGGGCCACCAGGGCCCCAGCATTTT	CASSLGPPGPQHF	TRBV7-2	.	many	TRBJ1-5
TGTGCCAGCAGTGCGGGGGGCGACGGCTCTGGGGCCAACGTCCTGACTTTC	CASSAGGDGSGANVLTF	TRBV25-1	.	many	TRBJ2-6
TGTGCCAGCTCACCACCGGGACAGGGTCCCACCGGGGAGCTGTTTTTT	CASSPPGQGPTGELFF	TRBV18	TRBD1	many	TRBJ2-2
TGTGCCAGCAGTACTAGCATATACTACGAGCAGTACTTC	CASSTSIYYEQYF	TRBV27	.	many	TRBJ2-7
TGTGCCACACCGGGGGAATCCAAAAACATTCAGTACTTC	CATPGESKNIQYF	TRBV2	.	many	TRBJ2-4
TGTGCCAGCAGTGTACGACAGGGAGGCAATCAGCCCCAGCATTTT	CASSVRQGGNQPQHF	TRBV28	TRBD1	many	TRBJ1-5
TGTGCCTGGAGTCCAACTTTGGGGGACTTTTATGAAAAACTGTTTTTT	CAWSPTLGDFYEKLFF	TRBV30	.	many	TRBJ1-4
TGTGCCAGCAGTTATACCGGGAGACATGTAGATACGCAGTATTTT	CASSYTGRHVDTQYF	TRBV27	.	medium-sized	TRBJ2-3
TGCGCCAGCAGCTTGGCCAACAATCAGAATTCACCCCTCCACTTT	CASSLANNQNSPLHF	TRBV5-1	.	many	TRBJ1-6
TGTGCCTGGAGTGACAGGCTAATAGCCAAAAACATTCAGTACTTC	CAWSDRLIAKNIQYF	TRBV30	.	many	TRBJ2-4
TGTGCCAGCAGTTCCGTTAGATGGCGGGCAGACAATGAGCAGTTCTTC	CASSSVRWRADNEQFF	TRBV27	.	many	TRBJ2-1
TGTGCCAGCAGTCCCCTCGGGACAGTCTCTTACGAGCAGTACTTC	CASSPLGTVSYEQYF	TRBV6-5	TRBD1	many	TRBJ2-7
TGCGCCAGCAGGCGCTGGCGGGAGGGCTGGGATACGCAGTATTTT	CASRRWREGWDTQYF	TRBV5-1	TRBD2	few	TRBJ2-3
TGTGCCATCAGGTCGGACAGGGCGGGTAATGAGCAGTTCTTC	CAIRSDRAGNEQFF	TRBV10-3	TRBD1	many	TRBJ2-1
TGTGCCAGCGGCCACACACAGGGGGACGAGCAGTACTTC	CASGHTQGDEQYF	TRBV27	TRBD1	.	TRBJ2-7
TGTGCCAGCAGCCAGACCCCCGGACTAGCAGGCGAGCAGTACTTC	CASSQTPGLAGEQYF	TRBV11-2	TRBD2	many	TRBJ2-7
TGTGCCAGCAGCGTCCAGACAGGGGGCGGTGGGAACACTGAAGCTTTCTTT	CASSVQTGGGGNTEAFF	TRBV7-6	TRBD1	many	TRBJ1-1
TGTGCCAGTACAGGGGGAAACATTCAGTACTTC	CASTGGNIQYF	TRBV25-1	TRBD1	.	TRBJ2-4
TGTGCCAGCAGCTTGGGGACTAGCGGAATCACAGATACGCAGTATTTT	CASSLGTSGITDTQYF	TRBV5-4	TRBD2	many	TRBJ2-3
TGTGCCAGCTCTAAGGGGCAGCCGTCCTACGAGCAGTACTTC	CASSKGQPSYEQYF	TRBV2	.	medium-sized	TRBJ2-7